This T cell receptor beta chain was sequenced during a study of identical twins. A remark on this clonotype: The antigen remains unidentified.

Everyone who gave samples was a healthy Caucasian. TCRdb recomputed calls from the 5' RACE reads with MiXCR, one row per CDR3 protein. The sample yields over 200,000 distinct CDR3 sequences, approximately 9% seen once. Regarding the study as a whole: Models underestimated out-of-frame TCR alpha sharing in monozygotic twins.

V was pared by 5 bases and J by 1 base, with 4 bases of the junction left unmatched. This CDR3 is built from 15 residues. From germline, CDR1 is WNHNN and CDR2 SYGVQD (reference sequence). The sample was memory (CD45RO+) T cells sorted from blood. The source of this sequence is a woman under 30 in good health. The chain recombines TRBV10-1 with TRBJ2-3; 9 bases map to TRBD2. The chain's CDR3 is CASSPQRGGTDTQYF. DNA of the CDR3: TGCGCCAGCAGTCCACAGCGGGGGGGCACAGATACGCAGTATTTT.